This TCR beta chain was sequenced in a study of shared clonotypes between healthy human individuals. Data came from immunoSEQ multiplex PCR; TCRdb stores just in-frame clones and leaves some out. The sample holds roughly 500,000 clones, 95% to 96% seen once. About this clone itself: The antigen remains undetermined.

Study-wide points: Lower generation probabilities were found for non-shared clonotypes than for those shared by all four donors.

Trimming removed 5 bases from V and 7 bases from J, with 11 bases in between. Germline CDR1 and CDR2: SEHNR and FQNEAQ (reference sequence). The CDR3 is 12 amino acids. This receptor was identified in a woman aged 25 to 45 in good health. The V and J genes are TRBV7-9 and TRBJ2-5, with D unclear. The sequenced sample was naive CD4+ T cells sorted from blood. Subset noted: CD45RA+ positively selected. The CDR3 region has the DNA TGTGCCAGCAGCCTTCCCCTCCGGACCCAGTACTTC. This encodes CASSLPLRTQYF.